The 20 T cell receptor beta chains below were found in one sample sequenced in a study of beta chain features in type 1 diabetes. Of the isolated RNA, all was reverse transcribed, and so the sequenced material was expressed TCRB transcripts. The protocol was immunoSEQ multiplex PCR, while the TCRdb copy is restricted to in-frame clones and leaves out a portion. The table records about 150,000 clones, less than 9.5% of them present only once. The sample consisted of central memory CD4+ T cells from blood. Receptors were obtained from a young man in good health.

In this sample, this clone turned up a few times. J is TRBJ2-3 and V is TRBV5-1; a weak D match, TRBD2 (6 bases). Looked up from germline, CDR1 is SGHRS and CDR2 is YFSETQ. The CDR3 runs to 17 residues. Trimming took 0 bases from V and 4 from J, leaving 18 bases between them. CDR3 sequence: CASSLEGLAIMADTQYF. DNA of the CDR3: TGCGCCAGCAGCTTGGAGGGCCTAGCGATCATGGCAGATACGCAGTATTTT.

This clone was detected only a few times. The gene calls are TRBV5-8 and TRBJ1-4; 9 bases are shared with TRBD1. Unmatched junction bases numbered 4, after V lost 4 bases and J lost 6 bases. The CDR3 contains 14 residues. Germline CDR1 SGHTS, CDR2 YDEGEE. The CDR3 is CASSHGTGHEKLFF. CDR3 nucleotide sequence: TGTGCCAGCAGCCATGGGACAGGGCATGAAAAACTGTTTTTT.

This clone was counted between two and nine times. The sample has other DNA sequences that encode this CDR3 too. J is TRBJ2-5 and V is TRBV11-2; D might be TRBD2 (7 bases). The CDR3 totals 15 residues. The germline CDR1 and CDR2 sequences are SGHAT and FQNNGV. V lost 3 bases to trimming and J lost 5 bases, with 16 bases between them. CDR3 residues: CASSLVGGRGETQYF. The CDR3 nucleotides are TGTGCCAGCAGCTTGGTGGGGGGGCGCGGGGAGACCCAGTACTTC.

This clone was seen a handful of times. The V and J genes are TRBV30 and TRBJ1-1; D is possibly TRBD1 (6 bases). The V and J ends lost 5 bases and 1 base respectively, with 11 bases between them. The CDR3 totals 13 residues. The germline V gene has CDR1 GTSNPN and CDR2 SVGIG (reference sequence). CDR3 region: CAWDRNQNTEAFF. The CDR3 nucleotides are TGTGCCTGGGACAGGAACCAGAACACTGAAGCTTTCTTT. Full variable domain (missing parts from reference TRBV30 and TRBJ1-1): SQTIHQWPATLVQPVGSPLSLECTVEGTSNPNLYWYRQAAGRGLQLLFYSVGIGQISSEVPQNLSASRPQDRQFILSSKKLLLSDSGFYLCAWDRNQNTEAFFGQGTRLTVV.

The chain links TRBV7-9 to TRBJ1-1; D gene ambiguous. The CDR3 length is 15 residues. The germline gives CDR1 SEHNR, CDR2 FQNEAQ (reference sequence). V was trimmed by 4 bases and J by 0 bases, leaving 12 bases between them. The CDR3 DNA reads as TGTGCCAGCAGCTCATGGGAGTGGATGAACACTGAAGCTTTCTTT. Protein sequence: CASSSWEWMNTEAFF.

The chain carries TRBV28 and TRBJ2-1; 11 nucleotides match TRBD2. Germline trimming cut 8 bases from V and 4 bases from J; bases unmatched to any gene: 7. Germline V gene lookup returns CDR1 MDHEN and CDR2 SYDVKM. There are 15 residues in the CDR3. In nucleotides, the CDR3 is TGTGCCAGCTACGCCGGGACTAGCGGTTACAATGAGCAGTTCTTC. The encoded protein is CASYAGTSGYNEQFF.

This clone was picked up a small number of times. V is TRBV6-1 and J is TRBJ1-4; tentative D call: TRBD1 (6 bases). The ends were cut back, 8 bases at V and 7 bases at J, with 14 bases in the middle. CDR1 and CDR2 (germline): MNHNS, SASEGT. The CDR3 has 13 residues. Here the CDR3 DNA reads TGTGCCAGCTGGAGGGGGGGTGGTGAAAAACTGTTTTTT. As protein: CASWRGGGEKLFF.

The chain employs TRBV7-3 and TRBJ2-1, with 7 bases aligning to TRBD2. Germline CDR1 is SGHTA and CDR2 is FQGTGA. J gave up 7 bases and V 1 base, and 16 bases lay outside the gene matches. The CDR3 is made up of 18 amino acids. CDR3 DNA sequence: TGTGCCAGCAGCTTAAATGGTGTCGCGGGAGTATCGCGAAATGAGCAGTTCTTC. Translated, it gives CASSLNGVAGVSRNEQFF.

The gene calls are TRBV18 and TRBJ2-4; 7 nucleotides agree with TRBD1. The CDR3 covers 15 residues. V gave up 3 bases and J gave up 7 bases; unmatched junction bases: 9. Germline V gene lookup returns CDR1 KGHSH and CDR2 LQKENI. CDR3 in DNA: TGTGCCAGCTCACCGGCCGTACAGGGGATCAACATTCAGTACTTC. This encodes CASSPAVQGINIQYF.

This chain uses TRBV6-1 with TRBJ1-5, with 8 bases that match TRBD1. Germline lookup yields CDR1 MNHNS and CDR2 SASEGT. The CDR3 totals 15 residues. Germline trimming cut 5 bases from V and 1 base from J; bases unmatched to any gene: 4. The CDR3 DNA is TGTGCCAGCAGTCGCGGACAGGGAAGCAATCAGCCCCAGCATTTT. This gives the protein CASSRGQGSNQPQHF.

The chain carries TRBV5-4 and TRBJ2-7; TRBD1 matches 8 bases. J was trimmed by 2 bases and V by 0 bases; bases with no gene match: 4. The germline V gene has CDR1 SGHNT and CDR2 YYREEE (reference sequence). CDR3 length: 15 residues. The CDR3 sequence is CASSLGQGRAYEQYF. In DNA, the CDR3 is TGTGCCAGCAGCTTGGGACAGGGGAGAGCCTACGAGCAGTACTTC.

This clone was observed a few times. The rearrangement uses TRBV10-3 and TRBJ2-7; a possible D gene is TRBD2 (5 bases). Germline CDR1 and CDR2: ENHRY and SYGVKD. CDR3 length equals 13 residues. CDR3 protein: CASRGGSVDEQYF. DNA of the CDR3: TGTGCTTCCCGGGGTGGCAGCGTCGACGAGCAGTACTTC.

This clone was seen many times. The chain has TRBV4-3 and TRBJ1-2, with D perhaps TRBD1 (6 bases). CDR3 size: 17 residues. Trimming shortened V by 0 bases and J by 3 bases, and 17 bases separated the two germline ends. CDR1 and CDR2 (germline): LGHNA, YSLEER. The CDR3 spells CASSQEYLGAWDYGYTF. In DNA form, the CDR3 reads TGCGCCAGCAGCCAAGAATACCTGGGGGCCTGGGACTATGGCTACACCTTC.

This clone has a count of ten or more. For the CDR3, the DNA is TGTGCCAGCAGCTTAGGGGGCCGCGCCCCAGAGACCCAGTACTTC. As protein: CASSLGGRAPETQYF. The J gene is TRBJ2-5, the V gene TRBV5-4, with 7 positions matching TRBD1. The CDR3 is made up of 15 amino acids. Per the germline V gene, CDR1 is SGHNT and CDR2 is YYREEE (reference sequence). Germline trimming cut 2 bases from V and 4 bases from J; bases unmatched to any gene: 8.

V gene TRBV5-6 combines with J gene TRBJ2-5, with 9 bases that match TRBD2. CDR1 SGHDT and CDR2 YYEEEE come from the germline V gene. This CDR3 comprises 16 residues. The junction had 10 bases not matched to a gene; V was cut back by 2 bases and J by 5 bases. The CDR3 coding sequence is TGTGCCAGCAGCTTCTACAGAGCGGGAGGTACGGAGACCCAGTACTTC. Encoded protein: CASSFYRAGGTETQYF.

The V gene is TRBV11-1, the J gene TRBJ2-7; 11 nucleotides agree with TRBD2. The CDR3 runs to 17 residues. The V gene end was trimmed by 5 bases and the J gene end by 4 bases; junction bases not matched to a gene: 13. CDR1 is SGHAT and CDR2 is FQDESV in the germline V gene (reference sequence). In nucleotides, the CDR3 is TGTGCCAGCAGCACCCCACCCGGGACTAGCGGTGCATACGAGCAGTACTTC. Translation: CASSTPPGTSGAYEQYF.

The chain employs TRBV30 and TRBJ2-5, with D perhaps matching TRBD1 (5 bases). The germline V and J ends were trimmed by 0 bases and 5 bases, with 16 bases remaining between them. The CDR3 length is 15 residues. Looked up from germline, CDR1 is GTSNPN and CDR2 is SVGIG (reference sequence). The CDR3 here is CAWSVPTAPGETQYF. CDR3 DNA: TGTGCCTGGAGTGTACCGACAGCTCCAGGGGAGACCCAGTACTTC.

This clone was seen more than once but under ten times. The J gene is TRBJ1-2, the V gene TRBV5-1, with a possible D match to TRBD1 (6 bases). Trimming cost V 5 bases and J 6 bases, with 14 bases left between them. The germline CDR1 and CDR2 sequences are SGHRS and YFSETQ. The length of the CDR3 is 13 residues. The DNA for the CDR3 is TGCGCCAGCAGGGTGACAGGCTCAAATGGCTACACCTTC. The encoded protein is CASRVTGSNGYTF.

This clone turned up a few times. The CDR3 sequence: CASSRVAGDTGELFF. CDR3 nucleotide sequence: TGTGCCAGCAGCCGGGTAGCGGGAGACACCGGGGAGCTGTTTTTT. The chain carries TRBV14 and TRBJ2-2; TRBD2 agrees at 9 bases. Germline-derived CDR1 and CDR2 are SGHDN and FVKESK. The CDR3 runs 15 residues. Trimming at V came to 4 bases and at J to 3 bases, leaving 3 bases not matched to a gene.

This clone was picked up a small number of times. The chain carries TRBV5-4 and TRBJ2-5, with TRBD1 matching 12 bases. The J call may be in error: the DNA end matches TRBJ2-7 better. This CDR3 region has 14 residues. The V gene's germline CDR1 is SGHNT and CDR2 YYREEE (reference sequence). The CDR3 region has the DNA TGTGCCAGCAGCTCCGGGACAGGGGGCAACGAGCAGTACTTC. Protein product: CASSSGTGGNEQYF.